This TCR beta chain came from a study of cytomegalovirus exposure and HLA in healthy donors. On the study more broadly: A previous analysis identified around 120 million unique TCR beta sequences derived from 180 million or so T cells. The study, taken as a whole, reports: Presence/absence analyses treated sequencing depth as roughly uniform across donors. As confirmed in vitro, three CMV-associated chains were specific for CMV antigens. Among immune exposure information, only CMV serostatus was available.

Germline V gene data show CDR1 as LGHNA and CDR2 as YNFKEQ. This CDR3 is built from 14 residues. With V trimmed by 5 bases and J by 10 bases, 7 bases remained unmatched. Turning to this clone: Its antigen remains unidentified.

PCR used 60 Vbeta primers and 13 Jbeta primers. The table came from immunoSEQ multiplex PCR; TCRdb's copy has only in-frame clones and leaves some out. Of more than 150,000 clones detected, 78% appear once; the ten largest clones hold over 1.1%. The chain joins TRBV4-2 to TRBJ1-6; 8 bases map to TRBD1. The sequenced sample was PBMCs. This TCR was sampled from a male donor in good health and CMV-seronegative. The DNA for the CDR3 is TGTGCCAGCAGCTTGACAGGGGTAGACTCACCCCTCCACTTT. It yields the protein CASSLTGVDSPLHF.